This T cell receptor (beta chain) was obtained from a study of cytomegalovirus exposure and HLA in healthy donors. This PCR relied on a set of 60 Vbeta primers and 13 Jbeta primers. Profiling relied on immunoSEQ multiplex PCR, and the TCRdb table lists in-frame clones only, not all of them. The table has 170,000 or so clones, around 80% seen once. The CDR3 covers 16 residues. Per germline, CDR1 SGHRS and CDR2 YFSETQ. V shed 2 bases, J shed 6 bases, and the junction held 9 bases outside the gene matches. This sequence originates from a middle-aged man in good health and CMV-seronegative. The chain has TRBV5-1 and TRBJ1-2, with 11 bases lining up with TRBD1. The sample was PBMCs. The CDR3, as DNA: TGCGCCAGCAGCTTCCTTCCGGGACAGGGGGGAAATGGCTACACCTTC. Its translation: CASSFLPGQGGNGYTF.